One sample yielded the 17 T cell receptor beta chains listed below, sequenced in a study of shared clonotypes between healthy human individuals. Clones were read by immunoSEQ multiplex PCR, and TCRdb kept only the in-frame ones, dropping some. Found here are roughly 76,000 clones, about 64% of them singletons; the top ten hold about 51%. What was sequenced was memory CD8+ T cells sorted from blood. The subset is: CD45RO+ cells pooled with CCR7-negative TemRA cells. These receptors were collected from a man under 40 in good health.

This chain connects TRBV7-9 to TRBJ1-2; no definite D call. The CDR3 runs to 14 residues. V lost 2 bases and J 3 bases, leaving 10 bases between the germline ends. Looked up from germline, CDR1 is SEHNR and CDR2 is FQNEAQ (reference sequence). The CDR3 DNA reads as TGTGCCAGCAGCTTACTGTCCACAGACTATGGCTACACCTTC. Amino acid sequence: CASSLLSTDYGYTF.

As to this clone: A read error is possible here, since a much larger clone lies one base away. The identical CDR3 is also encoded by other nucleotide sequences in the sample. J is TRBJ2-2 and V is TRBV19; unclear D gene. Trimming took off 6 bases at V and 3 bases at J, with 5 bases between the two ends. The CDR3 totals 12 residues. Germline CDR1 LNHDA, CDR2 SQIVND (reference sequence). CDR3 nucleotides: TGTGCCAGTAGCCCTTACACCGGGGAGCTGTTTTTT. Translation: CASSPYTGELFF.

The genes are TRBV21-1 and TRBJ2-7; TRBD2, as called in the table, went unchecked against the DNA. TRBV21-1 represents a pseudogene. CDR3 length equals 15 residues. The CDR3 coding sequence is TGTGCCAGCAGCAAAGCCCTAGCGGAGAGGTACGAGCAGTACTTC. As protein: CASSKALAERYEQYF.

The chain links TRBV7-9 to TRBJ2-1, with 12 nucleotides matching TRBD2. Germline CDR1 is SEHNR and CDR2 is FQNEAQ (reference sequence). V lost 5 bases, J lost 0 bases, and 5 bases stayed unmatched. The CDR3 runs 17 residues. The CDR3, as DNA: TGTGCCAGCAGCCGAGGACTAGCGGGAAGCTCCTACAATGAGCAGTTCTTC. This translates into CASSRGLAGSSYNEQFF.

The V call is TRBV5-1, the J call TRBJ1-4; 7 nucleotides match TRBD1. CDR3 length: 14 amino acids. Germline V lookup: CDR1 SGHRS, CDR2 YFSETQ. V trimming: 5 bases; J trimming: 7 bases; junction bases outside the gene matches: 8. The CDR3 DNA sequence: TGCGCCAGCAGGTCCGACAGGGAAGGTGAAAAACTGTTTTTT. Its protein is CASRSDREGEKLFF.

The rearrangement uses TRBV5-6 and TRBJ2-1; 10 bases map to TRBD2. V gave up 0 bases and J gave up 8 bases; unmatched junction bases: 8. CDR1 and CDR2 from the germline V gene are SGHDT and YYEEEE. CDR3 length equals 16 residues. The CDR3 sequence: CASSLASSGRFDEQFF. The CDR3 coding sequence is TGTGCCAGCAGCTTGGCCAGTAGCGGGAGGTTTGATGAGCAGTTCTTC.

In the case of this clone: At the DNA level, this CDR3 is encoded by other sequences in the same sample as well. The chain uses TRBV2 and TRBJ1-5; possibly TRBD1 for D (5 bases). The germline gives CDR1 SNHLY, CDR2 FYNNEI. This CDR3 spans 15 amino acids. The V and J ends lost 2 bases and 7 bases respectively, with 15 bases between them. The CDR3 DNA reads TGTGCCAGCAGTGAAAACGGGGGAGGGACCCAGCCCCAGCATTTT. Residues: CASSENGGGTQPQHF.

CDR3 loop: CASRGRTGGPEQYF. In nucleotides, the CDR3 is TGTGCCAGCAGGGGTCGGACAGGGGGCCCCGAGCAGTACTTC. The chain has TRBV27 and TRBJ2-7, with 11 nucleotides matching TRBD1. Per the germline V gene, CDR1 is MNHEY and CDR2 is SMNVEV (reference sequence). Trimming took 6 bases from V and 6 from J; bases not matched to a gene: 7. This CDR3 is built from 14 residues.

V usage is TRBV5-1 and J usage is TRBJ1-1; D is ambiguous. Germline assignment: CDR1 SGHRS and CDR2 YFSETQ. V was trimmed by 0 bases and J by 0 bases, leaving 9 bases between them. The CDR3 runs 15 residues. CDR3 DNA: TGCGCCAGCAGCTTGGAGCCGGGCATGAACACTGAAGCTTTCTTT. Translated: CASSLEPGMNTEAFF.

The chain employs TRBV19 and TRBJ2-7; 9 bases are shared with TRBD2. This CDR3 region has 15 residues. From germline, CDR1 is LNHDA and CDR2 SQIVND (reference sequence). J lost 5 bases, V lost 5 bases, and 10 bases had no gene match. CDR3 DNA sequence: TGTGCCAGTAGTCCGATAGCGGGAGAAAGCAACGAGCAGTACTTC. Protein sequence: CASSPIAGESNEQYF.

This clone was found once. This same CDR3 is encoded by further DNA sequences in the sample. The CDR3 is CSVASGAYEQYF. The DNA of the CDR3 is TGCAGCGTTGCATCAGGGGCGTACGAGCAGTACTTC. This rearrangement joins TRBV29-1 to TRBJ2-7, with TRBD1 as a possible D gene (6 bases). The germline V and J ends were trimmed by 4 bases and 4 bases, with 11 bases remaining between them. The CDR3 consists of 12 residues. Germline V gene data show CDR1 as SQVTM and CDR2 as ANQGSEA.

This sequence joins TRBV27 and TRBJ2-7, with 9 bases identical to TRBD1. J lost 4 bases, V lost 6 bases, and 7 bases had no gene match. The CDR3 has 14 residues. The germline V gene has CDR1 MNHEY and CDR2 SMNVEV (reference sequence). The CDR3 region is CASSSHGQGYEQYF. For the CDR3, the DNA is TGTGCCAGCAGCTCACACGGACAGGGGTACGAGCAGTACTTC.

The V gene is TRBV30, the J gene TRBJ2-7; D unclear. The V gene's germline CDR1 is GTSNPN and CDR2 SVGIG (reference sequence). V lost 4 bases to trimming and J lost 4 bases, with 8 bases between them. CDR3 size: 11 residues. The chain's CDR3 is CAWMNGYEQYF. CDR3 DNA sequence: TGTGCCTGGATGAACGGATACGAGCAGTACTTC. The full variable domain, its missing parts supplied by reference TRBV30 and TRBJ2-7, is SQTIHQWPATLVQPVGSPLSLECTVEGTSNPNLYWYRQAAGRGLQLLFYSVGIGQISSEVPQNLSASRPQDRQFILSSKKLLLSDSGFYLCAWMNGYEQYFGPGTRLTVT.

The V gene is TRBV11-2, the J gene TRBJ2-5; TRBD1 might be the D (5 bases). This CDR3 spans 14 amino acids. Germline V gene lookup returns CDR1 SGHAT and CDR2 FQNNGV. Between the trimmed V and J ends, which lost 2 bases and 2 bases, there was a span of 9 bases. CDR3 nucleotide sequence: TGTGCCAGCAGCTTATCTGACAGACAAGAGACCCAGTACTTC. This translates into CASSLSDRQETQYF.

The chain combines TRBV4-2 with TRBJ2-1, with TRBD2 matching over 7 bases. The CDR3 contains 15 residues. Germline V lookup: CDR1 LGHNA, CDR2 YNFKEQ. V was pared by 6 bases and J by 7 bases, with 12 bases of the junction left unmatched. The DNA for the CDR3 is TGTGCCAGCAGTCCACCGGACGCGGGAGCTAATGAGCAGTTCTTC. Translating gives CASSPPDAGANEQFF.

V and J are TRBV5-6 and TRBJ2-7, with 9 bases fitting TRBD2. With V trimmed by 0 bases and J by 5 bases, 6 bases remained unmatched. Germline values: CDR1 SGHDT, CDR2 YYEEEE. This CDR3 spans 15 amino acids. The CDR3 DNA reads TGTGCCAGCAGCTTGGCCGGGGGACTAGCCCACGAGCAGTACTTC. Encoded protein: CASSLAGGLAHEQYF.

This clone was seen just once. The genes are TRBV11-2 and TRBJ2-7, with a tentative D call TRBD2 (6 bases). The CDR3 sequence is 14 residues long. Trimming took off 5 bases at V and 5 bases at J, with 16 bases between the two ends. From germline, CDR1 is SGHAT and CDR2 FQNNGV. The CDR3 protein is CASSPWRELNEQYF. CDR3 DNA sequence: TGTGCCAGCAGCCCGTGGAGGGAGCTTAACGAGCAGTACTTC.